This T cell receptor beta chain was found in a study of shared clonotypes between healthy human individuals. Study overall: Donors were a couple of women and a few men aged 18 to 49.

Evenly divided among several immunoSEQ plates was the genomic DNA of each subset. Study processing details: Junction-only sequences produced by ImmunoSEQ had no quality scores, so filtering differed. Clones were read by immunoSEQ multiplex PCR, and TCRdb kept only the in-frame ones, dropping some. That table supplies the V and J calls and clone size; D and trimming were determined from the DNA. The sample carries hundreds of thousands of clones, around 75% recorded once. Comment on this clone: Its antigen remains unknown.

Study-wide points: Sequencing depth was predicted to influence how clonotypes are shared among donors.

Germline CDR1 is MNHEY and CDR2 is SVGAGI. The V end lost 6 bases, the J end lost 9 bases, and 12 bases lay between the germline ends. The CDR3 covers 12 residues. This receptor was identified in a middle-aged woman in good health. Some clones in this sample may be carry-over from other donors' samples. The chain is built from TRBV6-5 and TRBJ2-1, with D unclear. The specimen was PBMCs. CDR3 sequence: CASRRISGEQFF. For the CDR3, the DNA is TGTGCCAGCAGGCGAATTTCCGGTGAGCAGTTCTTC.